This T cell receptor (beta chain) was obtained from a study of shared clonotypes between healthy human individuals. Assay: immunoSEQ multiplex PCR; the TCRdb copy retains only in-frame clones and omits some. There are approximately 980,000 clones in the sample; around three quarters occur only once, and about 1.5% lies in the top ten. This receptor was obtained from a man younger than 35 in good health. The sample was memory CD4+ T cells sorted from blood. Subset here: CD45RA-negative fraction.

The CDR3 reads CASSADVAKNIQYF. CDR3 DNA sequence: TGTGCCAGCAGCGCCGATGTGGCCAAAAACATTCAGTACTTC. The chain has TRBV9 and TRBJ2-4, with D hard to call. CDR1 is SGDLS, CDR2 YYNGEE, per germline. The CDR3 is 14 residues long. V was shortened by 3 bases and J by 1 base, with 8 bases between the two germline ends. Full variable domain (remainder filled in from reference TRBV9 and TRBJ2-4): DSGVTQTPKHLITATGQRVTLRCSPRSGDLSVYWYQQSLDQGLQFLIQYYNGEERAKGNILERFSAQQFPDLHSELNLSSLELGDSALYFCASSADVAKNIQYFGAGTRLSVL.